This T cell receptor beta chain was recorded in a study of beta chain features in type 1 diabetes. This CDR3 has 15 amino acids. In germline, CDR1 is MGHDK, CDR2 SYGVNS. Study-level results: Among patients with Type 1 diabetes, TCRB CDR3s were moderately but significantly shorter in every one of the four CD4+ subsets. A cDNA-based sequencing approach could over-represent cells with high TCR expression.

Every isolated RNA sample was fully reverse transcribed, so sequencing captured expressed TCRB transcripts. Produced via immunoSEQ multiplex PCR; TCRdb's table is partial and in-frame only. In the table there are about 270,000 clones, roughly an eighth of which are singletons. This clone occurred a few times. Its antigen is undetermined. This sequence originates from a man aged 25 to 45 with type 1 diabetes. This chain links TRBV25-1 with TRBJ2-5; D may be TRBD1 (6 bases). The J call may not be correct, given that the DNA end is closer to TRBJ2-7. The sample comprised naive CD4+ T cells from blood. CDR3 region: CASSEFQGSSYEQYF. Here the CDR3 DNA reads TGTGCCAGCAGTGAATTTCAGGGGAGCTCCTACGAGCAGTACTTC.